These 21 T cell receptor beta chains were sequenced from one sample in a study of cytomegalovirus exposure and HLA in healthy donors. Both 60 Vbeta primers and 13 Jbeta primers went into the PCR. TCRdb's copy holds only in-frame clones and misses some; the assay was immunoSEQ multiplex PCR. In the table there are roughly 160,000 clones, about 71% of which are singletons. What was sequenced was PBMCs. The receptors come from a woman in her 30s in good health and CMV-seronegative.

This chain links TRBV29-1 with TRBJ1-2, with D hard to call. CDR1 and CDR2 from the germline V gene are SQVTM and ANQGSEA. The CDR3 length is 12 residues. The ends were cut back, 7 bases at V and 4 bases at J, with 13 bases in the middle. CDR3 sequence reads: CSGWAQAYGYTF. The CDR3 DNA sequence: TGCAGCGGATGGGCTCAGGCCTATGGCTACACCTTC.

The chain has TRBV15 and TRBJ2-3, with D maybe TRBD1 (5 bases). The CDR3 runs to 14 residues. The V and J ends lost 0 bases and 1 base respectively, with 5 bases between them. Germline V CDR1 and CDR2: LNHNV, YYDKDF (reference sequence). CDR3 sequence reads: CATSREGGTDTQYF. CDR3 coding DNA: TGTGCCACCAGCAGAGAAGGGGGCACAGATACGCAGTATTTT.

This clone has more than one count but fewer than ten. The rearrangement joins TRBV18 to TRBJ1-4; a weak D match, TRBD1 (6 bases). Deletions cut 4 bases from V and 1 base from J, with 19 bases between. Germline-derived CDR1 and CDR2 are KGHSH and LQKENI. This CDR3 contains 18 residues. CDR3 in DNA: TGTGCCAGCTCACTGACCGAGTGGGGGCCGGGAACTAATGAAAAACTGTTTTTT. This codes for CASSLTEWGPGTNEKLFF.

This chain connects TRBV29-1 to TRBJ2-7; TRBD1 aligns across 8 bases. From germline, CDR1 is SQVTM and CDR2 ANQGSEA. This CDR3 comprises 12 residues. Unmatched junction bases numbered 3, after V lost 3 bases and J lost 5 bases. The DNA for the CDR3 is TGCAGCGTTGACAGGGGGCTTGACGAGCAGTACTTC. This codes for CSVDRGLDEQYF.

The J gene is TRBJ1-1, the V gene TRBV2; D might be TRBD1 (6 bases). The germline V gene encodes CDR1 SNHLY and CDR2 FYNNEI. V was trimmed by 7 bases and J by 7 bases, leaving 16 bases between them. This CDR3 has 13 residues. The CDR3 sequence is CASILQGWNEAFF. CDR3 nucleotides: TGTGCCAGCATTCTACAGGGTTGGAATGAAGCTTTCTTT.

As DNA, the CDR3 is TGTGCCAGCTCACCGAGGGGCCCCGGGGGTAATCAGCCCCAGCATTTT. Translated, it gives CASSPRGPGGNQPQHF. V usage is TRBV18 and J usage is TRBJ1-5; D might be TRBD1 (5 bases). Germline CDR1 is KGHSH and CDR2 is LQKENI. This CDR3 has 16 residues. V shed 3 bases and J shed 4 bases, with 16 bases lying between them.

This chain joins TRBV6-1 and TRBJ2-7; 7 positions agree with TRBD1. The ends lost 4 bases at V and 4 bases at J; junction bases unmatched: 7. The CDR3 sequence is 14 residues long. Looked up from germline, CDR1 is MNHNS and CDR2 is SASEGT. The DNA for the CDR3 is TGTGCCAGCAGTGTTACGCGGACAGGATACGAGCAGTACTTC. Amino acids: CASSVTRTGYEQYF.

The chain combines TRBV7-9 with TRBJ2-1; 8 nucleotides match TRBD1. There are 15 residues in the CDR3. Germline CDR1 reads SEHNR; CDR2 reads FQNEAQ (reference sequence). The junction had 8 bases not matched to a gene; V was cut back by 5 bases and J by 5 bases. The CDR3 region has the DNA TGTGCCAGCAGCCGCGGACAGGGAATTAACAATGAGCAGTTCTTC. This gives the protein CASSRGQGINNEQFF.

The V gene is TRBV23-1, the J gene TRBJ2-2; 8 bases align to TRBD1. TRBV23-1 falls under the ORF class, with uncertain function. The V gene end was trimmed by 4 bases and the J gene end by 4 bases; junction bases not matched to a gene: 8. The CDR3 consists of 16 residues. CDR3 nucleotides: TGCGCCAGCAGTCCCCAAGTTGGACAGGGCACCGGGGAGCTGTTTTTT. It codes for CASSPQVGQGTGELFF.

The J gene is TRBJ2-2, the V gene TRBV6-5, with 7 positions matching TRBD2. Germline CDR1 MNHEY, CDR2 SVGAGI. J was trimmed by 4 bases and V by 0 bases; bases with no gene match: 2. This CDR3 is 15 amino acids long. CDR3 sequence: CASSYSASGTGELFF. CDR3 in DNA: TGTGCCAGCAGTTACTCGGCTAGCGGCACCGGGGAGCTGTTTTTT.

The chain is built from TRBV12-5 and TRBJ2-5; 10 positions agree with TRBD2. CDR1 is LGHNT and CDR2 is FRNRAP in the germline V gene. The V segment lost 3 bases and the J segment 2 bases; nucleotides outside the gene matches: 0. CDR3 length equals 14 residues. The CDR3 DNA reads TGTGCTAGTGGTTTAGCGGGGGGGCAAGAGACCCAGTACTTC. It yields the protein CASGLAGGQETQYF.

This clone was seen once. V and J are TRBV9 and TRBJ2-1; the match to TRBD2 covers 9 bases. Germline V lookup: CDR1 SGDLS, CDR2 YYNGEE. CDR3 length: 16 amino acids. V shed 3 bases and J 4 bases; nucleotides not matched to a gene: 8. This CDR3 reads CASSGDRAGGYNEQFF. In DNA form, the CDR3 reads TGTGCCAGCAGCGGAGACCGAGCGGGAGGTTACAATGAGCAGTTCTTC.

This clone turned up a few times. V is TRBV28 and J is TRBJ1-5; tentatively, D is TRBD1 (6 bases). This CDR3 region has 13 residues. The ends were cut back, 8 bases at V and 6 bases at J, with 14 bases in the middle. The V gene's germline CDR1 is MDHEN and CDR2 SYDVKM. The CDR3 DNA sequence: TGTGCCAGCTCCATCGGACAGCTTCAGCCCCAGCATTTT. It specifies CASSIGQLQPQHF.

CDR3 in amino acids: CASSSQQRDTEAFF. The CDR3 DNA is TGTGCCAGCAGTTCACAGCAGCGGGACACTGAAGCTTTCTTT. The V and J genes are TRBV9 and TRBJ1-1; D remains ambiguous. Germline V CDR1 and CDR2: SGDLS, YYNGEE. V dropped 5 bases and J dropped 3 bases, with 14 bases sitting between them. The CDR3 length is 14 residues.

This rearrangement joins TRBV10-1 to TRBJ2-4; tentative D call: TRBD2 (5 bases). Germline CDR1 and CDR2: WNHNN and SYGVQD (reference sequence). The germline V and J ends were trimmed by 5 bases and 2 bases, with 10 bases remaining between them. The CDR3 extends over 14 amino acids. CDR3 loop: CASSFFGTKNIQYF. The CDR3 nucleotides are TGCGCCAGCAGTTTTTTCGGGACCAAAAACATTCAGTACTTC.

The gene calls are TRBV15 and TRBJ1-5; possible D gene TRBD1, 6 bases. V was clipped by 2 bases and J by 9 bases, with 17 bases between them. The CDR3 length is 15 residues. The germline V gene encodes CDR1 LNHNV and CDR2 YYDKDF (reference sequence). CDR3 protein: CATSRLQGGSRPQHF. The CDR3 region has the DNA TGTGCCACCAGCAGATTACAGGGAGGGTCTCGGCCCCAGCATTTT.

J is TRBJ2-1 and V is TRBV7-7; 10 positions match TRBD1. The CDR3 covers 16 residues. Unmatched junction bases numbered 10, after V lost 5 bases and J lost 6 bases. CDR1 is SSHAT and CDR2 is FNYEAQ in the germline V gene (reference sequence). CDR3 loop: CASSRGPGQGGNEQFF. Written as DNA, the CDR3 is TGTGCCAGCAGCCGGGGGCCCGGACAGGGGGGCAATGAGCAGTTCTTC.

The J gene is TRBJ2-5, the V gene TRBV5-1; maybe TRBD2 (6 bases). The CDR3 covers 16 residues. CDR1 SGHRS and CDR2 YFSETQ come from the germline V gene. V was pared by 5 bases and J by 3 bases, with 20 bases between. The CDR3 region has the DNA TGCGCCAGCAGTCTTGGAGGACTGGGGGGAAAAGAGACCCAGTACTTC. Protein sequence: CASSLGGLGGKETQYF. Looking up the rest from reference TRBV5-1 and TRBJ2-5 gives the full variable domain: KAGVTQTPRYLIKTRGQQVTLSCSPISGHRSVSWYQQTPGQGLQFLFEYFSETQRNKGNFPGRFSGRQFSNSRSEMNVSTLELGDSALYLCASSLGGLGGKETQYFGPGTRLLVL.

DNA of the CDR3: TGTGCCAGCAGTAAAGGGGACACTGAAGCTTTCTTT. Residues: CASSKGDTEAFF. V is TRBV5-6 and J is TRBJ1-1; TRBD1 might be the D (5 bases). V was pared by 5 bases and J by 3 bases, with 8 bases between. Germline CDR1 and CDR2: SGHDT and YYEEEE. The CDR3 has 12 residues.

In the case of this clone: An end of the junction differs from the germline gene, which may be a read error. This CDR3 is also generated by other DNA sequences in the sample. The chain couples TRBV2 to TRBJ2-1; weak D call: TRBD2 (6 bases). In germline, CDR1 is SNHLY, CDR2 FYNNEI. CDR3 length: 11 amino acids. Here the CDR3 DNA reads TGTGCCAGCAGCCAGACTAGGTTGTTGATCTTC. Protein product: CASSQTRLLIF.

The rearrangement links TRBV2 to TRBJ2-1; no clear D gene. Germline V gives CDR1 SNHLY, CDR2 FYNNEI. The germline V and J ends were trimmed by 4 bases and 9 bases, with 10 bases remaining between them. CDR3 size: 12 residues. The DNA of the CDR3 is TGTGCCAGCAGTGTGAGAAGAGTTGAGCAGTTCTTC. Translation gives CASSVRRVEQFF. Filled out from reference TRBV2 and TRBJ2-1, the complete variable domain reads EPEVTQTPSHQVTQMGQEVILRCVPISNHLYFYWYRQILGQKVEFLVSFYNNEISEKSEIFDDQFSVERPDGSNFTLKIRSTKLEDSAMYFCASSVRRVEQFFGPGTRLTVL.